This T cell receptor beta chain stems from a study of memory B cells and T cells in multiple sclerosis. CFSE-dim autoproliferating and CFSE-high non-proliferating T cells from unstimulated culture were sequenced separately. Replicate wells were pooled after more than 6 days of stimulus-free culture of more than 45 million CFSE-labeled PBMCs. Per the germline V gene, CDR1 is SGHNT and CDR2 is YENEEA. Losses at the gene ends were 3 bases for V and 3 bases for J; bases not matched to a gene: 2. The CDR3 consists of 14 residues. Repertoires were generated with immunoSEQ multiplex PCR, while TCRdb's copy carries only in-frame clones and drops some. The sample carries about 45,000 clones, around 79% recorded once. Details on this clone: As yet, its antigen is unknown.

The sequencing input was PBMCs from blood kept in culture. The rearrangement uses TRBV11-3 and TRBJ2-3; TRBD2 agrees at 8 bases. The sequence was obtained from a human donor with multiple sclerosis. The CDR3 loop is CASSFSGVTDTQYF. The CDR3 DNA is TGTGCCAGCAGCTTTAGCGGGGTTACAGATACGCAGTATTTT.